This T cell receptor beta chain was sequenced in a study of blood T cell repertoires in COVID-19. Remarks on this clone: The junction does not match germline at one end; this may be a read error.

Repertoires were generated with immunoSEQ multiplex PCR, while TCRdb's copy carries only in-frame clones and drops some. The table includes 200,000 to 300,000 clones, 84% detected once. Germline CDR1 and CDR2: LNHNV and YYDKDF (reference sequence). The CDR3 totals 13 residues. Material for sequencing was peripheral blood. The rearrangement links TRBV15 to TRBJ2-7; TRBD2 matches at 7 bases. The source is a man between 45 and 60 years old with acute or convalescent COVID-19. CDR3 DNA: TGTGCCACCAGCAGAGAATCTAGCGGTACCTTAATATTC. It specifies CATSRESSGTLIF.